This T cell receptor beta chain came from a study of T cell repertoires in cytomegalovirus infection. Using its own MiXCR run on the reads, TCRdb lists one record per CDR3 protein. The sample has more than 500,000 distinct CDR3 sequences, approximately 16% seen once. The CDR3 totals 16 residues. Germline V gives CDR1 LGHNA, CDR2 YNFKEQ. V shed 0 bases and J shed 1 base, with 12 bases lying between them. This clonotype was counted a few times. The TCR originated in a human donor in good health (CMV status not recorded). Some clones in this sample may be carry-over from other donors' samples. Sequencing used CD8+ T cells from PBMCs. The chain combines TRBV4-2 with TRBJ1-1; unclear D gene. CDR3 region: CASSQEIGSRNTEAFF. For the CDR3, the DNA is TGTGCCAGCAGCCAAGAAATCGGGTCGAGGAACACTGAAGCTTTCTTT.